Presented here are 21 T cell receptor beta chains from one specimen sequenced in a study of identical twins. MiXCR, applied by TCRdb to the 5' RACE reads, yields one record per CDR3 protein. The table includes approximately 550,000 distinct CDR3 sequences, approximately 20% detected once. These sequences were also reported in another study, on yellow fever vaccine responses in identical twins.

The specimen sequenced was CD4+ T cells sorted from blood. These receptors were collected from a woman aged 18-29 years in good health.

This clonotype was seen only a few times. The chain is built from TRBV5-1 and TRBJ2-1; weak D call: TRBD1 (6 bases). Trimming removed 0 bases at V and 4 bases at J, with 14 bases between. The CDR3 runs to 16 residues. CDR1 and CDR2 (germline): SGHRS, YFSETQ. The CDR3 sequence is CASSLEAGANYNEQFF. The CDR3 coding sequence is TGCGCCAGCAGCTTGGAGGCAGGGGCAAATTACAATGAGCAGTTCTTC.

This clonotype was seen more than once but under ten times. The CDR3 DNA is TGCGCCAGCAGTCCGCCAGGGGGGAATTCACCCCTCCACTTT. The encoded protein is CASSPPGGNSPLHF. This chain connects TRBV5-1 to TRBJ1-6; 7 bases line up with TRBD1. With V trimmed by 5 bases and J by 7 bases, 6 bases remained unmatched. Per germline, CDR1 SGHRS and CDR2 YFSETQ. The CDR3 covers 14 residues. The full variable domain, in which reference TRBV5-1 and TRBJ1-6 provide the parts outside the CDR3, is KAGVTQTPRYLIKTRGQQVTLSCSPISGHRSVSWYQQTPGQGLQFLFEYFSETQRNKGNFPGRFSGRQFSNSRSEMNVSTLELGDSALYLCASSPPGGNSPLHFGNGTRLTVT.

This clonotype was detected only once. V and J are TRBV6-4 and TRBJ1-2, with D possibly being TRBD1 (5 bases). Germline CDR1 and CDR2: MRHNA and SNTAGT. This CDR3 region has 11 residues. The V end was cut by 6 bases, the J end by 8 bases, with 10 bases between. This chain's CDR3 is CASRGLGGYTF. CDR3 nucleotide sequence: TGTGCCAGCAGGGGGCTCGGCGGCTACACCTTC.

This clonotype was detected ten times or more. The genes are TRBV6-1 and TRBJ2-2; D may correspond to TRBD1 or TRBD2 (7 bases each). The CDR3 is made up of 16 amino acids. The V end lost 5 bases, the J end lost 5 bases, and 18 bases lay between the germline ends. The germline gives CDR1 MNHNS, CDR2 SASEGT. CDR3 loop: CASSPTRGGVTGELFF. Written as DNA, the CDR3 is TGTGCCAGCAGTCCCACCAGGGGGGGAGTAACCGGGGAGCTGTTTTTT.

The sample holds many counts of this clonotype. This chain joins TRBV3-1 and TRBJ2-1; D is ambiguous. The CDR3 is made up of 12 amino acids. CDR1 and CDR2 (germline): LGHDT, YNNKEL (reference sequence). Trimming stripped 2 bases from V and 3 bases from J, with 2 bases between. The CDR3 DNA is TGTGCCAGCAGCCAAAACTACAATGAGCAGTTCTTC. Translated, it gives CASSQNYNEQFF.

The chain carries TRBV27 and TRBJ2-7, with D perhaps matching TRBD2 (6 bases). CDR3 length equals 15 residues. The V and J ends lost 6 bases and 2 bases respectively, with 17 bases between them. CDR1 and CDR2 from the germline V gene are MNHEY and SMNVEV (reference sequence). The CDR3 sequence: CASSQYAGGTYEQYF. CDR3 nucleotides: TGTGCCAGCAGCCAGTATGCAGGAGGGACCTACGAGCAGTACTTC.

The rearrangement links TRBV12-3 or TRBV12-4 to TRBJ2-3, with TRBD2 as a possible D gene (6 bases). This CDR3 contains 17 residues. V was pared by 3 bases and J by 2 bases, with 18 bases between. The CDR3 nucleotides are TGTGCCAGCAGTTTGTCGTCGAGCGGGCTGTTCACAGATACGCAGTATTTT. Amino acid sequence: CASSLSSSGLFTDTQYF.

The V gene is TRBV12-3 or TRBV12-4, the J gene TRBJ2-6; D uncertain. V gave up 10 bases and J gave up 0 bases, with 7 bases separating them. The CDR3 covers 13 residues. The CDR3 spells CATPSSGANVLTF. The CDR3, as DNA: TGTGCCACCCCGAGCTCTGGGGCCAACGTCCTGACTTTC.

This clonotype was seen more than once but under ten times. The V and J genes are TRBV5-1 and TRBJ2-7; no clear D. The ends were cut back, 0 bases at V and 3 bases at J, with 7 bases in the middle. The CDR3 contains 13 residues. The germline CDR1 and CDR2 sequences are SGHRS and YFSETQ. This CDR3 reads CASSLVSDYEQYF. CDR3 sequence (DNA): TGCGCCAGCAGCTTGGTCTCCGACTACGAGCAGTACTTC.

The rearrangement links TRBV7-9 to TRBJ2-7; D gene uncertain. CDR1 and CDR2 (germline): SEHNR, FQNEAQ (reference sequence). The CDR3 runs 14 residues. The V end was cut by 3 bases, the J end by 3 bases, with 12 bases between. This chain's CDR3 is CASSLVPAHYEQYF. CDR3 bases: TGTGCCAGCAGCTTGGTCCCCGCCCACTACGAGCAGTACTTC.

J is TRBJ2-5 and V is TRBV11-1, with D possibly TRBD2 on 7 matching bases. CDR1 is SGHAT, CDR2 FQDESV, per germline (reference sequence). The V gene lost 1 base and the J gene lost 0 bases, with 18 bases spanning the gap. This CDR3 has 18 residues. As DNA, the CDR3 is TGTGCCAGCAGCTTAGTTCGCGGGGGCCTACTAAACCAAGAGACCCAGTACTTC. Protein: CASSLVRGGLLNQETQYF.

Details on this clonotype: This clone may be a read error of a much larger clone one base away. The CDR3 bases are TGTGCCATCAGGGACTACAATGAGCAGTTCTTC. This encodes CAIRDYNEQFF. The V gene is TRBV10-3, the J gene TRBJ2-1; D remains unclear. The CDR3 totals 11 residues. V lost 6 bases and J lost 3, with 3 bases in between. Germline assignment: CDR1 ENHRY and CDR2 SYGVKD.

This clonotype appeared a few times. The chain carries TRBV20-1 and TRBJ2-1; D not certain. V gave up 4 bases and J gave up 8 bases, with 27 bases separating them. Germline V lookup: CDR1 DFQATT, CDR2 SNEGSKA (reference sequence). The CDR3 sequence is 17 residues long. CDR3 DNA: TGCAGTGCTACGAATTTGTTCATCGATCACCCTACAGATGAGCAGTTCTTC. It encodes CSATNLFIDHPTDEQFF.

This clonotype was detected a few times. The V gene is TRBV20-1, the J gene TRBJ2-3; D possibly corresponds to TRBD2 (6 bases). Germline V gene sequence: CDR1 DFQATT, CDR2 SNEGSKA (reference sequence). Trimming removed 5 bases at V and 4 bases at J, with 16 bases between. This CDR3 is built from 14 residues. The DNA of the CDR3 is TGCAGTGCTCAGCTGGCTAGCGTCCCAGATACGCAGTATTTT. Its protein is CSAQLASVPDTQYF.

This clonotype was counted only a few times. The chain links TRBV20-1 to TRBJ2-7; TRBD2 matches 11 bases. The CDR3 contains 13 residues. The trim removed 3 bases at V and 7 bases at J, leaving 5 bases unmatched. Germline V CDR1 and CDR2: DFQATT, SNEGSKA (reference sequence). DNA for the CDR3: TGCAGTGCTAGGACTAGCGGGGTTTTGGAGCAGTACTTC. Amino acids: CSARTSGVLEQYF.

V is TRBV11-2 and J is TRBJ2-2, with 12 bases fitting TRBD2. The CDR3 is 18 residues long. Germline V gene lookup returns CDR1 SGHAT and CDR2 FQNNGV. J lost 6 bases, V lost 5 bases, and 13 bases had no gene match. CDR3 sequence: CASSPPGLAGGSPGELFF. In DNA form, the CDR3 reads TGTGCCAGCAGCCCCCCCGGGCTAGCGGGAGGGTCACCCGGGGAGCTGTTTTTT.

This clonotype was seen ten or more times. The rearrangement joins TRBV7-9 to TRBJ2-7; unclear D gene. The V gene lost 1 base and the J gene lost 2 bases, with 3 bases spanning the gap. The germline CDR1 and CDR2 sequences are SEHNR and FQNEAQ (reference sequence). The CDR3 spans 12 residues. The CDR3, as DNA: TGTGCCAGCAGCTTAGACCCCTACGAGCAGTACTTC. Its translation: CASSLDPYEQYF.

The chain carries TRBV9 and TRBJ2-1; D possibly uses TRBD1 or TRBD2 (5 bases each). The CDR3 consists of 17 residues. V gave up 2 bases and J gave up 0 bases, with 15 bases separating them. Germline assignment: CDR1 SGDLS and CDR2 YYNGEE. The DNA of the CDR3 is TGTGCCAGCAGCGTTTCACTGGGACGGAGCTCCTACAATGAGCAGTTCTTC. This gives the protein CASSVSLGRSSYNEQFF. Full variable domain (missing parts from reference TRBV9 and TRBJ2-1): DSGVTQTPKHLITATGQRVTLRCSPRSGDLSVYWYQQSLDQGLQFLIQYYNGEERAKGNILERFSAQQFPDLHSELNLSSLELGDSALYFCASSVSLGRSSYNEQFFGPGTRLTVL.

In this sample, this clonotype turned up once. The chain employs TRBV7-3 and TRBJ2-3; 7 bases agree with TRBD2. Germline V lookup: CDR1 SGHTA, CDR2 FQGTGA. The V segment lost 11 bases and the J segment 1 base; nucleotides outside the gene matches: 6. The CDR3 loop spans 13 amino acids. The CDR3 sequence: CAPFRGGTDTQYF. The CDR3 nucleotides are TGTGCCCCCTTTCGGGGGGGCACAGATACGCAGTATTTT.

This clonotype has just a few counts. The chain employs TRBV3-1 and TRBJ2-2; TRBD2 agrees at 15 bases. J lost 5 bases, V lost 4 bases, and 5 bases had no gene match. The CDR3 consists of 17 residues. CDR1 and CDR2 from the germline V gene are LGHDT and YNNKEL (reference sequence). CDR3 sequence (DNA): TGTGCCAGCAGCCTACCGGGACTAGCGGGAGGAACCGGGGAGCTGTTTTTT. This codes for CASSLPGLAGGTGELFF.

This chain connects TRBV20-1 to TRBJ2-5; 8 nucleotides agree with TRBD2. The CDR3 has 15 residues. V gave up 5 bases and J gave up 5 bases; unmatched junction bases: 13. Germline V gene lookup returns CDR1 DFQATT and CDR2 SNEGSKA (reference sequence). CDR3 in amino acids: CSALAGHKTGETQYF. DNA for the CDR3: TGCAGTGCTCTAGCGGGTCACAAAACTGGGGAGACCCAGTACTTC.